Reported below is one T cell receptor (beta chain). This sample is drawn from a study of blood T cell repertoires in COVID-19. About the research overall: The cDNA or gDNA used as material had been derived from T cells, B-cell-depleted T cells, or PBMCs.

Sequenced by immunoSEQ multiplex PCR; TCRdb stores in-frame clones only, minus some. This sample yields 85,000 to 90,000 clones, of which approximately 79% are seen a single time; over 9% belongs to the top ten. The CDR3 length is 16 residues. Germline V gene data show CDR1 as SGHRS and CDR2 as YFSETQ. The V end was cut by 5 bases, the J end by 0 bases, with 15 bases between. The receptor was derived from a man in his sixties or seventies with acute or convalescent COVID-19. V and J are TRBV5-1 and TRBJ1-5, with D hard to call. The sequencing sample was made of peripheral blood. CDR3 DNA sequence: TGCGCCAGCAGAACAGAAACCTTCAATAGCAATCAGCCCCAGCATTTT. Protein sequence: CASRTETFNSNQPQHF. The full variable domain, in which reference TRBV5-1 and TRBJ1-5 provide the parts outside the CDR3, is KAGVTQTPRYLIKTRGQQVTLSCSPISGHRSVSWYQQTPGQGLQFLFEYFSETQRNKGNFPGRFSGRQFSNSRSEMNVSTLELGDSALYLCASRTETFNSNQPQHFGDGTRLSIL.